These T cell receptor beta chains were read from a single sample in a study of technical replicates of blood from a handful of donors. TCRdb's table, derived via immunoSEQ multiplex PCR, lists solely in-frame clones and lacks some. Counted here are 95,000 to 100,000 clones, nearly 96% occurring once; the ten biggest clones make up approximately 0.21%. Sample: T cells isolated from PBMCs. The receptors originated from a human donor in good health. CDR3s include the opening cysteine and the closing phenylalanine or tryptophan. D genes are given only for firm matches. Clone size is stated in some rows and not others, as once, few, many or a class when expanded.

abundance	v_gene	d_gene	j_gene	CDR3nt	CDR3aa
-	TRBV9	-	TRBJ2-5	TGTGCCAGCAGCGTAGCCCCGGGTTCAGAGAGACCTGTCGCGGAAGAGACCCAGTACTTC	CASSVAPGSERPVAEETQYF
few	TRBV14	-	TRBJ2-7	TGTGCCAGCAGCCAAGTCGGGGGACGATACGAGCAGTACTTC	CASSQVGGRYEQYF
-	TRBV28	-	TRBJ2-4	TGTGCCAGCAGTCCGCTTAGCACGCTAAACATTCAGTACTTC	CASSPLSTLNIQYF
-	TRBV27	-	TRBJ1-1	TGTGCCAGCAGTTTATCCCGCAGGGTTGGGGACACTGAAGCTTTCTTT	CASSLSRRVGDTEAFF
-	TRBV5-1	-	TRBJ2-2	TGCGCCAGCAGCCCTGACCGGACAGCGAACACCGGGGAGCTGTTTTTT	CASSPDRTANTGELFF
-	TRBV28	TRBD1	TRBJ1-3	TGTGCCAGCAGTTCTGGGACAGGGGCCTTGGGATCTGGAAACACCATATATTTT	CASSSGTGALGSGNTIYF
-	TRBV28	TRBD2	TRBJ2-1	TGTGCCAGCAGTCCAGCGGGAGGTTCCGACTACAATGAGCAGTTCTTC	CASSPAGGSDYNEQFF
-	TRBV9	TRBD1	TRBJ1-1	TGTGCCAGCATCCAATCAGGGGGCGAATTTTCTGAAGCTTTCTTT	CASIQSGGEFSEAFF
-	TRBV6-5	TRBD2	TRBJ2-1	TGTGCCAGCAGTTACTCCCCGGGAGGGAAGCATGAGCAGTTCTTC	CASSYSPGGKHEQFF
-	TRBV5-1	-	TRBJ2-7	TGCGCCAGCAGCCTAACCTGGGTGGGGGCTAGGCAGTACTTC	CASSLTWVGARQYF
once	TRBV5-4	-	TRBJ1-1	TGTGCCAGCAGCTTGAGCCTGAACACTGAAGCTTTCTTT	CASSLSLNTEAFF
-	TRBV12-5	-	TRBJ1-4	TGTGCTAGTGGTCAAGGGAGTAGGAAAAAACTGTTTTTT	CASGQGSRKKLFF
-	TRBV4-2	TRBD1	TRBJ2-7	TGTGCCAGCAGCCAGGCCCCGAACGGACAGGGGGCCTACGAGCAGTACTTC	CASSQAPNGQGAYEQYF
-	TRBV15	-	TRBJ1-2	TGTGCCACCAGCAGGCGGGTGGAGGAGGGCTACACCTTC	CATSRRVEEGYTF
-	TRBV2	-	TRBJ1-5	TGTGCCAGCAGTGACGTAAATCAGCCCCAGCATTTT	CASSDVNQPQHF
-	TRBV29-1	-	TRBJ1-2	TGCAGCGTCAACAGCCCCCATGGCTACACCTTC	CSVNSPHGYTF
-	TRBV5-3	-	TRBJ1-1	TGTGCCAGAAGCTTGGAGGAGAGGACTGAAGCTTTCTTT	CARSLEERTEAFF
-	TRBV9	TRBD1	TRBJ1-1	TGTGCCAGCAGCGGGGACGAGGGACAGGGCTATTTTGAAGCTTTCTTT	CASSGDEGQGYFEAFF
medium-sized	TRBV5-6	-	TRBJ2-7	TGTGCCAGCAGCTTGAGCGGTACCTACGAGCAGTACTTC	CASSLSGTYEQYF
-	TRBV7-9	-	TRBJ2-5	TGTGCCAGCAGCCCTCGGTTGATTAGAGAGACCCAGTACTTC	CASSPRLIRETQYF
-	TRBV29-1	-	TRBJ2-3	TGCAGCGTTTCTCTCGCGTTGAGGGCAGATACGCAGTATTTT	CSVSLALRADTQYF
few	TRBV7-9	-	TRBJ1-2	TGTGCCAGCAGCTTCATAAGAGTGGGTGACACCACCTATGGCTACACCTTC	CASSFIRVGDTTYGYTF
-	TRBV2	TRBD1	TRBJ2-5	TGTGCCAGCGGAAAGGACAGGGGGATTGGAGAGACCCAGTACTTC	CASGKDRGIGETQYF
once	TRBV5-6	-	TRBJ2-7	TGTGCCAGCAGCTTGTTACAGGCCTACGAGCAGTACTTC	CASSLLQAYEQYF
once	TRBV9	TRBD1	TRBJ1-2	TGTGCCAGCAGCCCGACAGGGAACTATGGCTACACCTTC	CASSPTGNYGYTF
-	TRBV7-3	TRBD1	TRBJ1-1	TGTGCCAGCAGCTCACAACCTACTCCGGGACAGGGGGCCAACACTGAAGCTTTCTTT	CASSSQPTPGQGANTEAFF
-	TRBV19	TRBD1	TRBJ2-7	TGTGCCAGTAGTATAGCCCCGGGACAGCTCTACGAGCAGTACTTC	CASSIAPGQLYEQYF
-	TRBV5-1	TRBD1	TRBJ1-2	TGCGCCAGCAGCCCTGGGAGAGGGGGCGCAAATGGCTACACCTTC	CASSPGRGGANGYTF
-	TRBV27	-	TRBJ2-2	TGTGCCAGCAGTTCGGCGGGGATCGCCGGGGAGCTGTTTTTT	CASSSAGIAGELFF
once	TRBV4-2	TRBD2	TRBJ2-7	TGTGCCAGCAGCCGCTCTGGGACTAGCGGAAATTACGAGCAGTACTTC	CASSRSGTSGNYEQYF
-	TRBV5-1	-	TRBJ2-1	TGCGCCAGCAGCCCCCAGGACGGGGTAGTGGGTGAGCAGTTCTTC	CASSPQDGVVGEQFF
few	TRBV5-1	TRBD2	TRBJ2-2	TGCGCCAGCAGCTTGTTAGCGGGAGGGCCTAACACCGGGGAGCTGTTTTTT	CASSLLAGGPNTGELFF
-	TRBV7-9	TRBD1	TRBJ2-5	TGTGCCAGCAACCCTGGGACAGGGGTTCGAGAGACCCAGTACTTC	CASNPGTGVRETQYF
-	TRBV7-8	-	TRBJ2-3	TGTGCCAGCAGTCCTACTCGCCTAGCGTCTCTCACAGATACGCAGTATTTT	CASSPTRLASLTDTQYF
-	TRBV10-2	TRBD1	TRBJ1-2	TGCGCCAGCAGAGATACAGGGGGCTCCAACTATGGCTACACCTTC	CASRDTGGSNYGYTF
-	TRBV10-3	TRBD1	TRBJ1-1	TGTGCCATCAGGGCTGACAGGGGAATAACTGAAGCTTTCTTT	CAIRADRGITEAFF
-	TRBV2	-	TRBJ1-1	TGTGCCAGCAGTGCTCAGGAGAACACTGAAGCTTTCTTT	CASSAQENTEAFF
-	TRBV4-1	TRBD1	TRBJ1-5	TGCGCCAGCAGCCCGACAGGGTGGGGTCAGCCCCAGCATTTT	CASSPTGWGQPQHF
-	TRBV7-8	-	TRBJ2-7	TGTGCCAGCAGCTCCGTGACAAGAAACGAGCAGTACTTC	CASSSVTRNEQYF
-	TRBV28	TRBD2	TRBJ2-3	TGTGCCAGCAGTTCTCGGGGGTGGACTAGCGGGACAGATACGCAGTATTTT	CASSSRGWTSGTDTQYF
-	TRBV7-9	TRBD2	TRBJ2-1	TGTGCCAGCAGCATTAGCGGGGGCAACAATGAGCAGTTCTTC	CASSISGGNNEQFF
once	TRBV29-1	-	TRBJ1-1	TGCAGCGTTGTCTCTTGGGCCCTGAACACTGAAGCTTTCTTT	CSVVSWALNTEAFF
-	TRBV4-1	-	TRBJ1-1	TGCGCCAGCTCCCGGACGACAGACCAACTCGGGAACACTGAAGCTTTCTTT	CASSRTTDQLGNTEAFF
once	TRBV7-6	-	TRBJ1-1	TGTGCCAGCAGCGGCGGGGACACTGAAGCTTTCTTT	CASSGGDTEAFF
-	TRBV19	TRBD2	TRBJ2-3	TGTGCCAGTATGGTCCAGCGGGGGGCCACAGATACGCAGTATTTT	CASMVQRGATDTQYF
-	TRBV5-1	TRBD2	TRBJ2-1	TGCGCCAGCAGCTTGGGCCCCTCGGGACTAGACAATGAGCAGTTCTTC	CASSLGPSGLDNEQFF
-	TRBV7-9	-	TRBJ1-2	TGTGCCAGCAGCCGCTACAGGACGATCTCCTATGGCTACACCTTC	CASSRYRTISYGYTF
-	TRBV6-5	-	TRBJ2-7	TGTGCCAGCGGGTTTCGGGCCTACGAGCAGTACTTC	CASGFRAYEQYF